The clone carrying this T cell receptor beta chain is a singleton in its sample. Its antigen is unidentified. CDR1 is SGHTA and CDR2 is FQGNSA in the germline V gene. This CDR3 is built from 15 residues. Trimming cost V 7 bases and J 7 bases, with 20 bases left between them. The donors were members of the validation cohort comprising approximately 120 subjects, separate from the approximately 670-subject first cohort. Only in-frame clones appear in the TCRdb table, and some are missing; sequencing was by immunoSEQ multiplex PCR. The table includes approximately 160,000 clones, roughly nine tenths detected once. The data stem from a study of cytomegalovirus exposure and HLA in healthy donors. The overall study: A subsequent analysis stated that the roughly 130 validation repertoires were run on the same platform as the roughly 670 first-cohort repertoires.

The study, taken as a whole, reports: The study found most TCR sequences rare, yet found some public TCRs in many donors.

This TCR derives from a woman aged 18-29 years in good health and CMV-seropositive. This chain connects TRBV7-2 to TRBJ2-1, with D possibly being TRBD2 (7 bases). Sequenced input: PBMCs. The CDR3: CASKGERDKGNEQFF. CDR3 nucleotides: TGTGCCAGCAAAGGCGAGCGGGACAAAGGGAATGAGCAGTTCTTC.